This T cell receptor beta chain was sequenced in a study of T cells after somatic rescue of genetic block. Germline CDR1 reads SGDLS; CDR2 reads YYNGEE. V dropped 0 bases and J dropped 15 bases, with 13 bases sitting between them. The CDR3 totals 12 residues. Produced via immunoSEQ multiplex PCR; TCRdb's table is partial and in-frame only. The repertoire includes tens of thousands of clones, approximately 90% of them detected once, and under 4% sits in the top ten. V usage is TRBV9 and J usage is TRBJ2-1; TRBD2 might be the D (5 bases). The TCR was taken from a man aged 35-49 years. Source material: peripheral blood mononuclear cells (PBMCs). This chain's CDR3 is CASSVGELAPFF. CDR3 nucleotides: TGTGCCAGCAGCGTAGGGGAGCTAGCACCGTTCTTC. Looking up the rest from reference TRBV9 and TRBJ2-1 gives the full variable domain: DSGVTQTPKHLITATGQRVTLRCSPRSGDLSVYWYQQSLDQGLQFLIQYYNGEERAKGNILERFSAQQFPDLHSELNLSSLELGDSALYFCASSVGELAPFFGPGTRLTVL.